This T cell receptor (beta chain) was sequenced during a study of T cells after yellow fever vaccination. Study-wide context: For low cell numbers, libraries were made with SMART-Seq v4 Ultra Low Input. Study results and caveats: A small proportion of clonotypes was detected in both the CD4 and CD8 compartments. Bulk-population clonotypes that are abundant could appear as contaminants in FACS-sorted repertoires.

The CDR3 totals 15 residues. J gave up 1 base and V 3 bases, and 2 bases lay outside the gene matches. The germline gives CDR1 KGHDR, CDR2 SFDVKD. In the case of this clonotype: Its target is not known.

Generation of TCR cDNA used 5'RACE template switching (which added a universal primer site and UMIs). TCRdb ran MiXCR on the 5' RACE reads and lists one entry per CDR3 protein. The sample lists around 300,000 distinct CDR3 sequences, approximately 4% occurring once. The TCR was taken from a man in his late teens or twenties who received the YFV17D yellow fever vaccine. Sequenced here: PBMCs, sampled 15 days after the yellow fever booster vaccination. The chain joins TRBV24-1 to TRBJ1-3, with TRBD1 identical over 7 bases. The CDR3 coding sequence is TGTGCCACCAGTGATCCGACAGGGTCTGGAAACACCATATATTTT. Its translation: CATSDPTGSGNTIYF.